The rows below give T cell receptor beta chains drawn from one sample of a study of identical twins. TCRdb re-derived calls from the 5' RACE reads in MiXCR, one entry per CDR3 protein. Of fewer than 450,000 distinct CDR3 sequences in the sample, approximately 9.1% were seen once. The sample was naive T cells sorted from blood. Every receptor here comes from a woman in her forties or fifties in good health. Both conserved end residues are part of each CDR3. Each record gives: V gene, D gene, clone size, J gene, CDR3 DNA, CDR3 protein. The D gene is left open where the match is weak. Not all rows give a size; the values are once, few, many and, for expanded clones, a class.

V: TRBV11-2
D: -
size: few
J: TRBJ1-6
DNA: TGTGCCAGCAGCCCTGACGGTTCACCCCTCCACTTT
CDR3: CASSPDGSPLHF

V: TRBV11-3
D: TRBD2
size: few
J: TRBJ2-1
DNA: TGTGCCAGCAGCTACCAGGGACTAGCGGGAGACAATGAGCAGTTCTTC
CDR3: CASSYQGLAGDNEQFF

V: TRBV14
D: TRBD2
size: -
J: TRBJ2-3
DNA: TGTGCCAGCAGCTCCCGGACTAGCGGGGGCACAGATACGCAGTATTTT
CDR3: CASSSRTSGGTDTQYF

V: TRBV12-3/TRBV12-4
D: TRBD1
size: few
J: TRBJ2-1
DNA: TGTGCCAGCAGGGTGACAGGGGGCAATGAGCAGTTCTTC
CDR3: CASRVTGGNEQFF

V: TRBV10-3
D: TRBD2
size: -
J: TRBJ2-5
DNA: TGTGCCATCAGTGAGTCGCTAGCGGGAGGCCAGGGGCAAGAGACCCAGTACTTC
CDR3: CAISESLAGGQGQETQYF

V: TRBV6-6
D: -
size: -
J: TRBJ1-4
DNA: TGTGCCAGCAGTTACTCGAAGAATATCAACAGGGAGGGTGAAAAACTGTTTTTT
CDR3: CASSYSKNINREGEKLFF

V: TRBV11-2
D: -
size: many
J: TRBJ2-3
DNA: TGTGCCAGCAGCTTAGTAGCGGCAGATACGCAGTATTTT
CDR3: CASSLVAADTQYF

V: TRBV6-6
D: -
size: many
J: TRBJ2-1
DNA: TGTGCCAGCGGACCTGGTGGGAGTGGTAATGAGCAGTTCTTC
CDR3: CASGPGGSGNEQFF

V: TRBV6-1
D: -
size: -
J: TRBJ2-2
DNA: TGTGCCAGCAAACGGGAAGTCGGGACATCGATCGGGGAGCTGTTTTTT
CDR3: CASKREVGTSIGELFF

V: TRBV7-9
D: -
size: -
J: TRBJ2-5
DNA: TGTGCCAGCCGAGGACCTGGGGAAGAGACCCAGTACTTC
CDR3: CASRGPGEETQYF

V: TRBV7-9
D: -
size: many
J: TRBJ1-3
DNA: TGTGCCAGCAGCTTAGCGGGGACTGGAAACACCATATATTTT
CDR3: CASSLAGTGNTIYF

V: TRBV27
D: -
size: many
J: TRBJ2-3
DNA: TGTGCCAGCGTCACCTCTGGCGCAGATACGCAGTATTTT
CDR3: CASVTSGADTQYF

V: TRBV6-1
D: TRBD1
size: -
J: TRBJ1-5
DNA: TGTGCCAGCAGGCGGGACAGGGAACGGCAGCCCCAGCATTTT
CDR3: CASRRDRERQPQHF

V: TRBV7-8
D: -
size: few
J: TRBJ1-5
DNA: TGTGCCAGCAGCTTAGCGAGGGCGCCGCAGCCCCAGCATTTT
CDR3: CASSLARAPQPQHF

V: TRBV5-6
D: TRBD2
size: many
J: TRBJ2-5
DNA: TGTGCCAGCAGCGGAAAGCGGGAGACCCAAGAGACCCAGTACTTC
CDR3: CASSGKRETQETQYF

V: TRBV4-1
D: -
size: many
J: TRBJ1-2
DNA: TGCGCCAGCAGAGGGAACTATGGCTACACCTTC
CDR3: CASRGNYGYTF

V: TRBV5-1
D: TRBD2
size: -
J: TRBJ2-3
DNA: TGCGCCAGCAGCTTAGCTAGCGGGGCTAGCACAGATACGCAGTATTTT
CDR3: CASSLASGASTDTQYF

V: TRBV12-3/TRBV12-4
D: TRBD2
size: many
J: TRBJ2-3
DNA: TGTGCCAGCAGTCCCCGACTAGCCACAGATACGCAGTATTTT
CDR3: CASSPRLATDTQYF

V: TRBV5-1
D: -
size: few
J: TRBJ2-7
DNA: TGCGCCAGCAGCTCCCTAGTCGGACAGCAAACCTACGAGCAGTACTTC
CDR3: CASSSLVGQQTYEQYF

V: TRBV11-1
D: TRBD2
size: few
J: TRBJ2-3
DNA: TGTGCCAGCAGCCTGAGGACTAGCGTGATAGATACGCAGTATTTT
CDR3: CASSLRTSVIDTQYF

V: TRBV12-3/TRBV12-4
D: -
size: -
J: TRBJ1-5
DNA: TGTGCCAGCAGCCCGTTTGGCGGGCGCAATCAGCCCCAGCATTTT
CDR3: CASSPFGGRNQPQHF

V: TRBV5-1
D: -
size: few
J: TRBJ1-4
DNA: TGCGCCAGCAGCTCCACAGGGATACGCGAAAAACTGTTTTTT
CDR3: CASSSTGIREKLFF

V: TRBV5-1
D: TRBD1
size: few
J: TRBJ2-3
DNA: TGCGCCAGCAGCCCCACAGGGGTTCTCACAGATACGCAGTATTTT
CDR3: CASSPTGVLTDTQYF

V: TRBV6-5
D: TRBD1
size: -
J: TRBJ1-1
DNA: TGTGCCAGCAGTGGACAGGCAGGCACTGAAGCTTTCTTT
CDR3: CASSGQAGTEAFF

V: TRBV27
D: -
size: many
J: TRBJ2-3
DNA: TGTGCCAGCGCTCCGGGACCAAGCACAGATACGCAGTATTTT
CDR3: CASAPGPSTDTQYF